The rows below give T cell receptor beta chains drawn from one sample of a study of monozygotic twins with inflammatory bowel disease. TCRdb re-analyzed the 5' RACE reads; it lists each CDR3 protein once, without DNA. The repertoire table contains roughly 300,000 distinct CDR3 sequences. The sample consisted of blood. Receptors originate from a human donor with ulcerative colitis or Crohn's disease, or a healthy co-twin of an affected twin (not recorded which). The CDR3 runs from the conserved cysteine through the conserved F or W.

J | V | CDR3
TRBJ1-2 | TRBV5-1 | CASSPGGQGGFGYTF
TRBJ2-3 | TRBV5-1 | CASSLGQTVADTQYF
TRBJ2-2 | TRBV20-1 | CSLRRSGGVTGELFF
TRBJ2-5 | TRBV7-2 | CASNLLGWGGQETQYF
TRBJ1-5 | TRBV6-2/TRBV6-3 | CASRTGGSQPQHF
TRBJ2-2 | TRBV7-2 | CASLPGRNREPTGELFF
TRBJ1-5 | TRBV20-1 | CSALETGRKSPQHF
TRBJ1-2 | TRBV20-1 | CSARDYSSSYGYTF
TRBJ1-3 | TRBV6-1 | CASQKDNSGNTIYF
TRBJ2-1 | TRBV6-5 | CASRRDYNEQFF
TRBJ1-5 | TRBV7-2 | CASSSYTGQGNQPQHF
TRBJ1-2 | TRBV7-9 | CASSLVSGDGYTF
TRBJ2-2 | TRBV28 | CASTRVGAGELFF
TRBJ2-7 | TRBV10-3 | CAISDISRTAYEQYF
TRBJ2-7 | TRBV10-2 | CASSGQLAGVYEQYF
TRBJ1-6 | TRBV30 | CAWSVLSSYNSPLHF
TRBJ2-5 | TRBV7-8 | CASSLASQTQYF
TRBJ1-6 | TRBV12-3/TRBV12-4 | CASRPQGANSPLHF
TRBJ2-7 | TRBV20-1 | CSAREASGAAYEQYF
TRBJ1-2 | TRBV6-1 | CASSLDRGPVYGYTF
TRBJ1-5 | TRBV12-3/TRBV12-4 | CASSLQGADQPQHF
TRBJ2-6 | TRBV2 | CASSVFSPWANVLTF
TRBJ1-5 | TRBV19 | CASKPGGLGSNQPQHF
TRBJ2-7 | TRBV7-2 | CASSLTSASDYEQYF
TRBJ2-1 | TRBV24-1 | CATSDYPAGVGQFF
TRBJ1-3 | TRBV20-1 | CSARLGDLLPTIYF
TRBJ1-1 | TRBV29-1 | CSVAGYQEAFF
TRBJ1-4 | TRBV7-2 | CASSLVQTPGEKLFF
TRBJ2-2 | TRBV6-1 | CASRRLAGPNTGELFF
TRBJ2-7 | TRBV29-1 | CSVMGEAGEQYF
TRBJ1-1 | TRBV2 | CASRNRESKTTEAFF
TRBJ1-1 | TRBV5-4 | CASSSTEGRVAFF
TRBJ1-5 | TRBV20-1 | CSARDPRQGMRQPQHF
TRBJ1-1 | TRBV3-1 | CASSLRQAMNTEAFF
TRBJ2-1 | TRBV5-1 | CASSRSQGAGYNEQFF
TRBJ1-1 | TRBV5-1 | CASSLRPDRGTEAFF
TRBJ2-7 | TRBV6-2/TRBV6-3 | CASSLPVRPYEQYF
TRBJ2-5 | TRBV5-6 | CASSFGQSQETQYF
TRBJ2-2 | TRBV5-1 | CASSYNGRGTREVGELFF